Below are 9 T cell receptor beta chains sequenced from a single sample in a study of T cell responses to AZD1222 COVID-19 vaccine. Using immunoSEQ multiplex PCR, the repertoire was profiled, and TCRdb retains in-frame clones only, with some absent. The data hold about 140,000 clones, with about 93% observed a single time. Sample: peripheral blood, taken on day 0 of AZD1222 vaccination. The receptors stem from an adult in good health.

This clone was seen once. The genes are TRBV18 and TRBJ2-5; TRBD1 aligns across 11 bases. This CDR3 has 15 residues. Germline V CDR1 and CDR2: KGHSH, LQKENI. V shed 3 bases, J shed 5 bases, and the junction held 5 bases outside the gene matches. The CDR3 DNA reads as TGTGCCAGCTCACCCTTGGACAGGGGGCTCGAGACCCAGTACTTC. Its protein is CASSPLDRGLETQYF.

The chain employs TRBV28 and TRBJ2-3; TRBD1 agrees at 10 bases. With V trimmed by 6 bases and J by 5 bases, 11 bases remained unmatched. The CDR3 is made up of 16 amino acids. Germline V gene sequence: CDR1 MDHEN, CDR2 SYDVKM. CDR3 in amino acids: CASSNAGTGVIDTQYF. Here the CDR3 DNA reads TGTGCCAGCAGCAACGCCGGGACAGGGGTGATAGATACGCAGTATTTT.

V gene TRBV5-1 combines with J gene TRBJ1-2, with D hard to call. The CDR3 has 13 residues. The germline gives CDR1 SGHRS, CDR2 YFSETQ. Trimming removed 2 bases from V and 2 bases from J, with 7 bases in between. The CDR3 DNA reads as TGCGCCAGCAGCTTCGGGGAAAACTATGGCTACACCTTC. Protein: CASSFGENYGYTF.

This clone has only one observation. The chain links TRBV30 to TRBJ1-6; D call uncertain. The length of the CDR3 is 14 residues. The V gene lost 2 bases and the J gene lost 9 bases, with 14 bases spanning the gap. Germline V gene data show CDR1 as GTSNPN and CDR2 as SVGIG (reference sequence). The CDR3 sequence: CAWSSGRVGSPLHF. CDR3 DNA: TGTGCCTGGAGTAGTGGCCGCGTGGGTTCACCCCTCCACTTT.

J is TRBJ2-3 and V is TRBV29-1; 9 positions match TRBD2. The CDR3 is 16 amino acids. Germline loops: CDR1 SQVTM, CDR2 ANQGSEA. V was clipped by 1 base and J by 5 bases; unmatched bases: 10. CDR3 protein: CSVEGGGGRAEDTQYF. The DNA of the CDR3 is TGCAGCGTTGAAGGAGGAGGCGGGAGGGCCGAAGATACGCAGTATTTT.

The rearrangement links TRBV3-1 (or the pseudogene TRBV3-2) to TRBJ1-5; 7 nucleotides match TRBD1. V lost 4 bases to trimming and J lost 0 bases; unmatched junction nucleotides: 21. The length of the CDR3 is 21 residues. Germline assignment: CDR1 LGHDT and CDR2 YNNKEL (reference sequence). The CDR3 loop reads CASSPGQIGGQSRFSNQPQHF. The CDR3 DNA sequence: TGTGCCAGCAGCCCCGGACAAATCGGGGGACAGAGTAGATTTAGCAATCAGCCCCAGCATTTT.

V gene TRBV11-2 combines with J gene TRBJ1-2, with 8 bases that match TRBD1. Germline CDR1 reads SGHAT; CDR2 reads FQNNGV. The V and J ends lost 4 bases and 3 bases, in that order; junction bases with no gene match: 10. The CDR3 is 16 amino acids. The CDR3 DNA sequence: TGTGCCAGCAGCTCAAAGGACAGGGAAATAGACTATGGCTACACCTTC. Protein sequence: CASSSKDREIDYGYTF.

This chain links TRBV7-9 with TRBJ1-5; unclear D gene. This CDR3 spans 12 amino acids. V gave up 6 bases and J gave up 6 bases, with 9 bases separating them. The germline V gene encodes CDR1 SEHNR and CDR2 FQNEAQ (reference sequence). The CDR3 sequence: CASSPDGQPQHF. In nucleotides, the CDR3 is TGTGCCAGCAGTCCGGATGGTCAGCCCCAGCATTTT.

The chain joins TRBV11-3 to TRBJ2-1, with D possibly matching TRBD2 (6 bases). The V and J ends lost 5 bases and 5 bases respectively, with 10 bases between them. Germline V gene lookup returns CDR1 SGHNT and CDR2 YENEEA. This CDR3 has 13 residues. The CDR3 DNA reads TGTGCCAGCAGCCCCGGGACTCACAATGAGCAGTTCTTC. This translates into CASSPGTHNEQFF.